This T cell receptor beta chain is drawn from a study of cytomegalovirus exposure and HLA in healthy donors. Study summary: A data release that came early held about 89 million unique TCRs from HLA-typed donors.

Study-level points and caveats: The study flagged around 150 TCR beta chains as cytomegalovirus-associated.

Looked up from germline, CDR1 is MGHRA and CDR2 is YSYEKL. With 3 bases removed from V and 4 bases from J, the gap between germline ends came to 9 bases. The length of the CDR3 is 13 residues. A note on this clone: Its antigen is unknown.

In the PCR, 60 Vbeta and 13 Jbeta primers were used. The table came from immunoSEQ multiplex PCR; TCRdb's copy has only in-frame clones and leaves some out. The sample contains under 200,000 clones, approximately 77% of which appear only once. This chain uses TRBV4-1 with TRBJ2-5; D may be TRBD2 (5 bases). The TCR originated in a man aged 30 to 39 in good health and CMV-seropositive. The sequenced sample consisted of PBMCs. CDR3 in amino acids: CASSHEGSETQYF. In DNA form, the CDR3 reads TGCGCCAGCAGCCATGAGGGCTCAGAGACCCAGTACTTC.